This T cell receptor beta chain was documented in a study of blood T cell repertoires in COVID-19. Per the germline V gene, CDR1 is SGDLS and CDR2 is YYNGEE. The ends were cut back, 3 bases at V and 1 base at J, with 17 bases in the middle. The CDR3 covers 17 residues. Sequencing used immunoSEQ multiplex PCR; TCRdb keeps in-frame clones, though not all of them. The table records more than 300,000 clones, around 90% of them present only once. This TCR came from a woman younger than 30 who had recovered from COVID-19. The sample was PBMCs or T cells enriched from blood (not recorded which). The chain has TRBV9 and TRBJ2-1; D ambiguous. CDR3 protein: CASSGFFSSGSYNEQFF. In DNA form, the CDR3 reads TGTGCCAGCAGCGGGTTTTTTTCTAGTGGGTCCTACAATGAGCAGTTCTTC. Based on the CDR3 plus reference TRBV9 and TRBJ2-1, the full variable domain is DSGVTQTPKHLITATGQRVTLRCSPRSGDLSVYWYQQSLDQGLQFLIQYYNGEERAKGNILERFSAQQFPDLHSELNLSSLELGDSALYFCASSGFFSSGSYNEQFFGPGTRLTVL.